This T cell receptor (beta chain) was identified during a study of shared clonotypes between healthy human individuals (dated by TCRdb to about 2020). Describing the broader study: Three men and two women, aged 18 to 49 years, made up the cohort. For each donor, CD4 naive and CD4 memory were each given three plates, CD8 naive was given two plates, and CD8 memory was given one plate. The study deeply sequenced blood TCR repertoires of about 5 healthy adults to estimate repertoire size and the extent of clonotype sharing between individuals. To increase sequencing depth and limit assay-specific biases, different laboratories used diverse techniques to prepare libraries and sequence TCR repertoires. Between about 0.8 and 9.5 billion PBMCs per donor were obtained by leukapheresis. Points the paper makes about the study in general: Naive subsets generally had larger estimated clonotype richness than memory subsets did. Incomplete sequencing was indicated by rarefaction of sorted-subset datasets, despite the large sequencing depth. Compared with non-shared clonotypes, the clonotypes found in all four sorted-subset donors had higher generation probabilities. The small number of donors limited the genetic and exposure-history diversity represented. Pairwise subsampling led to the expectation that sequencing depth would affect the degree of clonotype sharing among donors. About 5% of naive CD4, more than 3% of naive CD8, around 2.3% of memory CD4, and around 0.42% of memory CD8 clonotypes were shared across a few donors. Sampling was restricted to blood, and TCR repertoires in tissue are likely to differ from TCR repertoires in blood.

Using the deep immunoSEQ assay, multiplex PCR amplified TCR CDR3 regions from genomic DNA. Extracted genomic DNA from each cell subset was spread evenly across all wells of several immunoSEQ 96-well plates, with each plate serving as a replicate. Each replicate PCR for sorted subsets received about 0.2 ug genomic DNA, equal to about 30,000 T cell genomes. Purified libraries were measured with a Qubit 3.0 fluorometer, size-checked on a Bioanalyzer 2100, and measured again with the KAPA Library Quantification kit. Each immunoSEQ 96-well plate was sequenced on its own single-read 150-cycle Illumina NextSeq 550 flow cell. On the study's bioinformatics: Because only junctional sequences without quality scores were contained in the immunoSEQ output, filtering matching that applied to full-length reads could not be performed. To assign V/J genes and CDR3, sequences were annotated against IMGT germline references using PyIR, a Python wrapper for IgBLAST v1.9. Reads with weak V/J assignments (E-value above 1e-6), missing CDR3, stop codons, out-of-frame junctions, or ambiguous translated residues were removed. V3J clonotypes were defined as sequences sharing an identical inferred V gene, J gene, and CDR3 amino acid sequence. To compute the percentage overlap between repertoires, the number of shared unique clonotypes was divided by the size of the smaller repertoire. Richness of each repertoire was evaluated using RTK rarefaction, the Chao1 estimator, and Recon v2.1 estimates of unobserved clonotypes. OLGA was used to compute generation probabilities for all TCRbeta clonotypes that the gDNA method yielded from a few donors. As stored in TCRdb, this immuneACCESS dataset retains in-frame rearrangements with V and J assigned. A fraction of the clones does not appear; measured against another copy, unresolved V genes explain less than half of the discrepancy, and the remainder lacks a known reason. Clone size and the V and J calls come from that table; the DNA yielded D and trimming. This sample holds some 2.4 million clones; roughly 93% were observed only once. The top ten hold about 0.34% of the sample.

CDR1 is given as SGHRS and CDR2 as YFSETQ, both from the germline V gene. The CDR3 goes from the cysteine to the phenylalanine over 14 residues. The only DNA kept is the CDR3, 42 bases in frame from the first base. V lost 0 bases and J lost 5 bases, and the count of bases not matched to a germline gene is 4. Details on this clone: Its binding antigen is unknown. Per-base quality was not reported, and no clone a single base away is much larger than it.

The donors were healthy, HIV-negative adults who had no recently reported acute infections or vaccinations. Only Caucasian adults living in Nashville, Tennessee, USA were represented among the donors. CD4+ T cells were enriched through magnetic negative selection, after which naive cells were positively selected on CD45RA and the remaining negative fraction served as the memory subset. After blood collection by leukapheresis, PBMCs were isolated using Ficoll-Histopaque density gradient centrifugation and then cryopreserved in the vapor phase of liquid nitrogen. Purity and quantity of every magnetically sorted T cell population were checked by analytical flow cytometry. Genomic DNA was isolated from every sorted fraction and measured by UV absorbance on a Nanodrop 2000c.

The rearrangement joined TRBV5-1 to TRBJ1-1, with TRBD1 matching 7 junction bases. Sequenced input: naive CD4+ T cells from PBMCs. The cell subset or site label, read with the paper, signifies: CD45RA+ positively selected. The TCR sequence derives from a man in his late teens or twenties in good health. Some clones in this sample may be carry-over from other donors' samples. In nucleotide form, the sequence is TGCGCCAGCAGCTTGGCACAGGGGATGACTGAAGCTTTCTTT. Its translation is CASSLAQGMTEAFF. The CDR3, completed at both ends by the reference TRBV5-1 and TRBJ1-1 genes, gives the full variable domain KAGVTQTPRYLIKTRGQQVTLSCSPISGHRSVSWYQQTPGQGLQFLFEYFSETQRNKGNFPGRFSGRQFSNSRSEMNVSTLELGDSALYLCASSLAQGMTEAFFGQGTRLTVV.